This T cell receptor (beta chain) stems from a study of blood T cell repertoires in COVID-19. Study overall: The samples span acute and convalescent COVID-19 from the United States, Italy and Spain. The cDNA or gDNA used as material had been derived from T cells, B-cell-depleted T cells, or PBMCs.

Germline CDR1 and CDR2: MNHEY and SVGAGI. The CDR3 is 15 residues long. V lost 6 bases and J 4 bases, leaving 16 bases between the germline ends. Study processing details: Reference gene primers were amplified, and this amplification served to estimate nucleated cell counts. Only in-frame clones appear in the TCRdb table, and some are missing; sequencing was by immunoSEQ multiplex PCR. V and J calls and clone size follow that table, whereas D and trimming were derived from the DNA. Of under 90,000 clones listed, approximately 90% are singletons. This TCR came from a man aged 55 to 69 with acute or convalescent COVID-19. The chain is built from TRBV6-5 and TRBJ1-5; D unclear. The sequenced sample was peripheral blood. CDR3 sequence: CASRPLRAANQPQHF. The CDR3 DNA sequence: TGTGCCAGCAGACCTCTGAGGGCAGCTAATCAGCCCCAGCATTTT.